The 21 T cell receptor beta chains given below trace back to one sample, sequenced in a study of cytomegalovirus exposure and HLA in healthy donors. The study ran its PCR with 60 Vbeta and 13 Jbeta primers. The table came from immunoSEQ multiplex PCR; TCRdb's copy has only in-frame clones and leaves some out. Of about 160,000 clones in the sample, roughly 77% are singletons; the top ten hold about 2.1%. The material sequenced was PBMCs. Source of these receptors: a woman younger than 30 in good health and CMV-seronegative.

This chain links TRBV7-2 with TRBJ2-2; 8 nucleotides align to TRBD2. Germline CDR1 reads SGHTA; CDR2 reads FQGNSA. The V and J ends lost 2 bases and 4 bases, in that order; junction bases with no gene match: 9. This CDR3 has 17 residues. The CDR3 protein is CASSLPSGGASTGELFF. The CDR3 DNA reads TGTGCCAGCAGCTTACCGTCCGGGGGGGCCTCCACCGGGGAGCTGTTTTTT.

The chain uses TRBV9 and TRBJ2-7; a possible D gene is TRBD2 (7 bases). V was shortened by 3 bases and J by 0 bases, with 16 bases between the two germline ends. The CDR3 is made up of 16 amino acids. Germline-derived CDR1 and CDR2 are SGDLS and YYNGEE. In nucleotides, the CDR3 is TGTGCCAGCAGCGGGGGGGGCTCCCAAACCTCCTACGAGCAGTACTTC. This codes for CASSGGGSQTSYEQYF.

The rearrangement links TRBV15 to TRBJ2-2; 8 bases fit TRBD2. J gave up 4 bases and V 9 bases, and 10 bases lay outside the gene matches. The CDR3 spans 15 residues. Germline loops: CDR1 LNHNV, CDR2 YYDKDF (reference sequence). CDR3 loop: CATVSAGGVTGELFF. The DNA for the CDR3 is TGTGCCACTGTTTCTGCGGGAGGTGTCACCGGGGAGCTGTTTTTT.

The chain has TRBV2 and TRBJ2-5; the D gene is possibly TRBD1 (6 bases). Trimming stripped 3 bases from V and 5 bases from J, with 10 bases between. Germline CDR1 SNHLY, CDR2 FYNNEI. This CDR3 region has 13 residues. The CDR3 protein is CASSDLGAETQYF. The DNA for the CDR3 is TGTGCCAGCAGTGACCTGGGGGCTGAGACCCAGTACTTC. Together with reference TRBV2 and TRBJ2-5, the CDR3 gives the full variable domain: EPEVTQTPSHQVTQMGQEVILRCVPISNHLYFYWYRQILGQKVEFLVSFYNNEISEKSEIFDDQFSVERPDGSNFTLKIRSTKLEDSAMYFCASSDLGAETQYFGPGTRLLVL.

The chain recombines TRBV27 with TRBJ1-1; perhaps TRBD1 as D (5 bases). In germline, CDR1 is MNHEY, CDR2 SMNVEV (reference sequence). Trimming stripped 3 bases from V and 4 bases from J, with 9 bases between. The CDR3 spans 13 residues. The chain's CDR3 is CASSLGGFTEAFF. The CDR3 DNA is TGTGCCAGCAGTTTGGGGGGATTCACTGAAGCTTTCTTT.

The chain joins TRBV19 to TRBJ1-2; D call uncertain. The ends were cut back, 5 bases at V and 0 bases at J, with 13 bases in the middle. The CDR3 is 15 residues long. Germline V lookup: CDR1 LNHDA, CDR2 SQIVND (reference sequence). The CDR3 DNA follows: TGTGCCAGTAGTCCGTCGAGGGCGGCTAACTATGGCTACACCTTC. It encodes CASSPSRAANYGYTF.

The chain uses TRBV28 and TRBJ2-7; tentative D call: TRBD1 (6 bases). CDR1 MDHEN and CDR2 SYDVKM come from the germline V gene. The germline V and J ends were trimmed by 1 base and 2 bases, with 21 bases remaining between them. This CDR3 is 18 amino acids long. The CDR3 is CASSLFRIQLQGAYEQYF. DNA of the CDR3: TGTGCCAGCAGTTTATTCCGAATTCAGCTACAGGGAGCCTACGAGCAGTACTTC.

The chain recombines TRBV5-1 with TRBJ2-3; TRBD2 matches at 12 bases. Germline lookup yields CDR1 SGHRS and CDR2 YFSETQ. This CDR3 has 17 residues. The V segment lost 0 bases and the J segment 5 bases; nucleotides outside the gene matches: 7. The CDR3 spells CASSLAASGGAVDTQYF. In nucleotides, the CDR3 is TGCGCCAGCAGCTTGGCGGCTAGCGGGGGGGCGGTAGATACGCAGTATTTT.

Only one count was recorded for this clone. This CDR3 is CASRQRGGDTEAFF. As DNA, the CDR3 is TGTGCCAGCAGGCAACGGGGAGGGGACACTGAAGCTTTCTTT. This chain joins TRBV7-8 and TRBJ1-1; possibly TRBD1 for D (5 bases). This CDR3 contains 14 residues. V was cut by 6 bases and J by 3 bases, with 14 bases left in between. The germline CDR1 and CDR2 sequences are SGHVS and FQNEAQ.

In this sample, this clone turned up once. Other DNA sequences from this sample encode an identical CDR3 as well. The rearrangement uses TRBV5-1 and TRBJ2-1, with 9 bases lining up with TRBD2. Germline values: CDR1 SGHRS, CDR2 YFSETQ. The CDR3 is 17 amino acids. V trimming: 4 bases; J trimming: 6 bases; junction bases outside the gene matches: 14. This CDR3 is CASSRGDSGRSLNEQFF. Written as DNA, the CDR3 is TGCGCCAGCAGCCGCGGGGATAGCGGGAGATCTCTCAATGAGCAGTTCTTC.

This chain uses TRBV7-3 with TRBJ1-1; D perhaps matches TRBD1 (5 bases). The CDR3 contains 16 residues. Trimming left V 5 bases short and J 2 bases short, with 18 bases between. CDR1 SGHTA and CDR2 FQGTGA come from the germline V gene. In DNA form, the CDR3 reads TGTGCCAGCAGCCTAGCGGGGGGACCAACCAACACTGAAGCTTTCTTT. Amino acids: CASSLAGGPTNTEAFF.

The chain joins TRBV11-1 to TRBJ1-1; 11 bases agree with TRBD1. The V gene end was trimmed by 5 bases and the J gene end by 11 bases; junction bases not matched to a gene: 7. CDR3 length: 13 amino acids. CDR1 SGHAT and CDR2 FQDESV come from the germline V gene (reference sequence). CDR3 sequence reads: CASSHPDRGQAFF. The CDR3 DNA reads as TGTGCCAGCAGCCACCCGGACAGGGGGCAGGCTTTCTTT.

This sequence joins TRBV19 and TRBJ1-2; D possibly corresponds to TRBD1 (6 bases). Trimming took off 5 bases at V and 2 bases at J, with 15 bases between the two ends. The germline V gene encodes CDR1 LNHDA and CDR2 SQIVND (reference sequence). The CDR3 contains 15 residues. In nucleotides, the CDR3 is TGTGCCAGTAGTGAAGGGGGTAGAAGGAACTATGGCTACACCTTC. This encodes CASSEGGRRNYGYTF.

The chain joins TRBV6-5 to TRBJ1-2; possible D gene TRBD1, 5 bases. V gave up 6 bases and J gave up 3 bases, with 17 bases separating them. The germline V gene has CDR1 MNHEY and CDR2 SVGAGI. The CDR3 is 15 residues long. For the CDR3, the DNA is TGTGCCAGCAGATTCCAGGGTACTCCCCACTATGGCTACACCTTC. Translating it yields CASRFQGTPHYGYTF.

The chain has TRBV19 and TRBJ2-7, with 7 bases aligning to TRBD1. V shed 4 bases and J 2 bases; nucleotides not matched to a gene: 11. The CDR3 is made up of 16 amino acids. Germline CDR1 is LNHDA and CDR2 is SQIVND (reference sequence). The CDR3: CASSTQGQGGTYEQYF. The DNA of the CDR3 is TGTGCCAGTAGTACACAGGGACAAGGGGGCACCTACGAGCAGTACTTC.

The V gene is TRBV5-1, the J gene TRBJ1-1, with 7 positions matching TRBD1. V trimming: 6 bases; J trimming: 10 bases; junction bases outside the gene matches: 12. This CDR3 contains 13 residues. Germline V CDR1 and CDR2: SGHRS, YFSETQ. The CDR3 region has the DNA TGCGCCAGCACCCTGACAGGGTCGGAACGAGCTTTCTTT. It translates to CASTLTGSERAFF.

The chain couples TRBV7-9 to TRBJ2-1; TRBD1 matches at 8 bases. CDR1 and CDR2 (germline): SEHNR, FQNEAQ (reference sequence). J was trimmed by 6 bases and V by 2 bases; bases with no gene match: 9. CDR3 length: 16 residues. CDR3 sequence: CASSLRSQGASNEQFF. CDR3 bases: TGTGCCAGCAGCTTAAGGTCCCAGGGGGCCTCCAATGAGCAGTTCTTC.

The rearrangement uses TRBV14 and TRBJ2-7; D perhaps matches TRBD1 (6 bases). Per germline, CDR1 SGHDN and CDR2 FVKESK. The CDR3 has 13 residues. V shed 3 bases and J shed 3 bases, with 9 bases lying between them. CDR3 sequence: CASSQGDIYEQYF. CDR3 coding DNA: TGTGCCAGCAGCCAGGGGGACATCTACGAGCAGTACTTC.

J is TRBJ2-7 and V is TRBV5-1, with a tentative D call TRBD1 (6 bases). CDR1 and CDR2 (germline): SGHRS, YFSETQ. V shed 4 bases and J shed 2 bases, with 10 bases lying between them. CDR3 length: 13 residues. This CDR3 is CASSRTDPYEQYF. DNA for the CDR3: TGCGCCAGCAGCCGGACAGATCCCTACGAGCAGTACTTC.

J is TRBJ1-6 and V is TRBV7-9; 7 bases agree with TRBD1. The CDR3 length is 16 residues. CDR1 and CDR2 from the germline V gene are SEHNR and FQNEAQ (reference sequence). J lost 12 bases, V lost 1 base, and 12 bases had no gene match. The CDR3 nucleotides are TGTGCCAGCAGCTTAGGAGGCGGACAGGTGTTTCGACCCCTCCACTTT. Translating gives CASSLGGGQVFRPLHF.

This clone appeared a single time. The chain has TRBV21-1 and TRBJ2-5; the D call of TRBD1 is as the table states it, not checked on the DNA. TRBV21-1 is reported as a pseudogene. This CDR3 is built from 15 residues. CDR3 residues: CASNLQGARRETQYF. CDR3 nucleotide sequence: TGTGCCAGCAACCTACAGGGGGCCAGGCGAGAGACCCAGTACTTC.